Sequencing of this T cell receptor beta chain was carried out in a study of T cell repertoires in cytomegalovirus infection. Study overall: Recently described HLA-C-restricted plus well-studied HLA-B-restricted CMV epitopes were used. A matching HLA type, together with CMV infection, was signaled by public TCR beta signatures. Whole-study results and caveats: Accumulated public TCR beta family frequency recognized individuals carrying CMV together with the relevant HLA. Dominant in the ex vivo response were TCR beta clonotypes restricted by HLA-C and specific for CMV.

From the reads, TCRdb called clonotypes with MiXCR, one entry per CDR3 protein. The sample consists of tens of thousands of distinct CDR3 sequences, around 18% of them appearing once. The table lists this clonotype with a few counts. The antigen remains unidentified. CDR1 is SNHLY, CDR2 FYNNEI, per germline. The CDR3 covers 16 residues. J was trimmed by 6 bases and V by 6 bases; bases with no gene match: 11. This receptor was obtained from a human donor in good health (CMV status not recorded). Some clones in this sample may be carry-over from other donors' samples. This sample comprised CD8+ T cells from cultured PBMCs, obtained from culture after CMV antigen stimulation. V is TRBV2 and J is TRBJ2-1, with 10 bases fitting TRBD2. CDR3 nucleotides: TGTGCCAGCAGACTCGGGAGCGGGGGGGCTTTCAATGAGCAGTTCTTC. Residues: CASRLGSGGAFNEQFF.